This entry is about one TCR beta chain. Its cognate antigen is unknown. TCRdb reprocessed the 5' RACE reads and stores each CDR3 protein as one record, lacking DNA. The data include hundreds of thousands of distinct CDR3 sequences; the top ten clones carry approximately 3.5%. The V gene's germline CDR1 is MRHNA and CDR2 SNTAGT. The CDR3 totals 14 residues. The data stem from a study of T cells expressing NK-cell markers. Overall study: The TCR beta repertoires were obtained from sorted CD3+CD56+NKG2C+, CD3+CD56+NKG2C- and CD3+CD56-NKG2C+ T cells. Study results and limitations: Of CD8+ T cells, 1.0-7.0% belonged to dominant NKG2C+ clonotypes in several donors. The same clonotypes also predominated in the CD3+CD56-NKG2C+ fraction of several donors.

The genes are TRBV6-4 and TRBJ2-2; TCRdb's assignment of TRBD1 cannot be checked, as there is no DNA. This sequence was found in a man aged 18 to 35 in good health. The sequenced sample consisted of blood T cells: a sorted CD56 or NKG2C T cell subset, CD4+ or CD8+ T cells, or bulk PBMC T cells (not recorded which). Here the CDR3 reads CASTRTGGTGELFF.